The rows below give T cell receptor beta chains drawn from one sample of a study of blood T cell repertoires in COVID-19. Some clones are missing from TCRdb's copy, which holds only in-frame ones; the method was immunoSEQ multiplex PCR. The table has about 23,000 clones, approximately 94% seen once. The sample taken for sequencing was peripheral blood. The receptors shown here come from a woman aged 45-60 years with active COVID-19. CDR3s include the opening cysteine and the closing phenylalanine or tryptophan. D genes are given only for firm matches. Only part of the rows carry a size: once, few, many, or a class if the clone is expanded.

abundance	v_gene	d_gene	j_gene	CDR3nt	CDR3aa
-	TRBV3-1/TRBV3-2	-	TRBJ1-5	TGTGCCAGTGTCGGTTGGAGCAATCAGCCCCAGCATTTT	CASVGWSNQPQHF
-	TRBV15	TRBD1	TRBJ1-1	TGTGCCACCAGCAATACAGGGGGCCATCCTGAAGCTTTCTTT	CATSNTGGHPEAFF
once	TRBV6-1	TRBD1	TRBJ2-6	TGTGCCAGCAGTGCCTCACCGGGACAGGGATCTGGGGCCAACGTCCTGACTTTC	CASSASPGQGSGANVLTF
-	TRBV5-1	TRBD1	TRBJ1-1	TGCGCCAGCAGCTTGGTCGGTGGGACAGGTAACACTGAAGCTTTCTTT	CASSLVGGTGNTEAFF
-	TRBV27	TRBD1	TRBJ1-4	TGTGCCAGCACCCCACGGGGACAGGGGAACGAAAAACTGTTTTTT	CASTPRGQGNEKLFF
-	TRBV6-2/TRBV6-3	-	TRBJ2-1	TGTGCCAGCAGTCAGGACCGGGCTAGCGCCTACAATGAGCAGTTCTTC	CASSQDRASAYNEQFF
-	TRBV7-9	-	TRBJ1-1	TGTGCCAGCAGCTTAGGGTCAGGGATGAACACTGAAGCTTTCTTT	CASSLGSGMNTEAFF
-	TRBV12-3/TRBV12-4	-	TRBJ2-1	TGTGCCAGCAGTTCAGGGACACCCGAGCAGTTCTTC	CASSSGTPEQFF
-	TRBV4-1	TRBD2	TRBJ2-5	TGCGCCAGCAGCCAAGATCAGTTAGCGGGGGAGCCCCAGTACTTC	CASSQDQLAGEPQYF
-	TRBV7-9	-	TRBJ1-3	TGTGCCAGCAGCTTAGCTGGGCTCTCTGGAAATACCATATATTTT	CASSLAGLSGNTIYF
-	TRBV6-6	-	TRBJ1-3	TGTGCCAGCAGGGAGACAGGAGCTGGAAACACCATATATTTT	CASRETGAGNTIYF
-	TRBV29-1	TRBD2	TRBJ2-5	TGCAGCGGTCGGACTAGCGGGAGTTTTAGTGGTGAGACCCAGTACTTC	CSGRTSGSFSGETQYF
-	TRBV18	-	TRBJ2-3	TGTGCCAGCTCACCGGGGGGTGAGGCAGATACGCAGTATTTT	CASSPGGEADTQYF
-	TRBV19	TRBD1	TRBJ1-1	TGTGCCAGTAAAATCTCCCCTCAGGGGACAGAAAACACTGAAGCTTTCTTT	CASKISPQGTENTEAFF
-	TRBV5-6	-	TRBJ1-5	TGTGCCAGCAGCCGAGGGAGCAATCAGCCCCAGCATTTT	CASSRGSNQPQHF
-	TRBV7-3	TRBD2	TRBJ2-1	TGTGCCAGCAGCTTAACGGGGACTAGCGGGAGGGCATTCAATGAGCAGTTCTTC	CASSLTGTSGRAFNEQFF
-	TRBV9	-	TRBJ2-5	TGTGCCAGCAGCGTAGCTCCCCTCCAAGAGACCCAGTACTTC	CASSVAPLQETQYF
-	TRBV11-2	TRBD2	TRBJ2-3	TGTGCCAGCAGCTTAGATGGGGGACTAGCGGGACCGGAGGCTACGCAGTATTTT	CASSLDGGLAGPEATQYF
-	TRBV19	TRBD2	TRBJ2-5	TGTGCCAGCGCCTCGGGACTAGCGGGAAAGGAGACCCAGTACTTC	CASASGLAGKETQYF
-	TRBV4-1	-	TRBJ2-7	TGCGCCAGCAGCCACCCACGGGGAGGCTGGAGCAACGGCGAGCAGTACTTC	CASSHPRGGWSNGEQYF
-	TRBV5-1	-	TRBJ1-1	TGCGCCAGCAGCTTGGACAGGGCCACTGAAGCTTTCTTT	CASSLDRATEAFF
-	TRBV28	-	TRBJ1-1	TGTGCCAGCACCCCGGCCGGGGGAATGAACACTGAAGCTTTCTTT	CASTPAGGMNTEAFF
once	TRBV19	-	TRBJ1-6	TGTGCCAGTTCTCCGGCAGGGGTTAATTCACCCCTCCACTTT	CASSPAGVNSPLHF
-	TRBV28	TRBD1	TRBJ1-1	TGTGCCAGCAGCTGGACAGGGAGGACTGAAGCTTTCTTT	CASSWTGRTEAFF
-	TRBV6-5	TRBD1	TRBJ1-5	TGTGCCAGCCACGAGGGGGCCGGGCAGCCCCAGCATTTT	CASHEGAGQPQHF
-	TRBV11-2	TRBD1	TRBJ1-1	TGTGCCAGCAGCTTAGGGGACAGCATGAACACTGAAGCTTTCTTT	CASSLGDSMNTEAFF
-	TRBV3-1/TRBV3-2	-	TRBJ2-5	TGTGCCAGCAGCCAAGTCTCGCGTATCGTCAGGGAGACCCAGTACTTC	CASSQVSRIVRETQYF
-	TRBV28	TRBD2	TRBJ2-1	TGTGCCAGCAGGCCGACTAGCGGGGGATACAATGAGCAGTTCTTC	CASRPTSGGYNEQFF
-	TRBV28	-	TRBJ2-5	TGTGCCAGCAGTCCCCGGAGGCAAACGGAGACCCAGTACTTC	CASSPRRQTETQYF
-	TRBV7-2	-	TRBJ1-1	TGTGCCAGCAGCTTAGCCTACACTGAAGCTTTCTTT	CASSLAYTEAFF
-	TRBV18	-	TRBJ1-1	TGTGCCAGCTCACCAATGACAGGAGTGAGTCCTGAAGCTTTCTTT	CASSPMTGVSPEAFF
-	TRBV5-6	TRBD1	TRBJ1-1	TGTGCCAGCAGCACCTGGACAGGGAACACTGAAGCTTTCTTT	CASSTWTGNTEAFF
-	TRBV19	-	TRBJ1-2	TGTGCCAGTAGTTGGGACTTTTATGGCTACACCTTC	CASSWDFYGYTF
few	TRBV15	-	TRBJ1-4	TGTGCCACCAGCAGAGATAGAGCAATAGAAAAACTGTTTTTT	CATSRDRAIEKLFF
once	TRBV21-1	-	TRBJ2-7	TGTGCCAGCAGCAAAATCGAGCGGGAGGGCCACGTAACCTACGAGCAGTACTTC	CASSKIEREGHVTYEQYF
-	TRBV5-1	-	TRBJ1-2	TGCGCCAGCAGCTCGGGAGGGCTTAGCTATGGCTACACCTTC	CASSSGGLSYGYTF
-	TRBV5-5	TRBD1	TRBJ1-6	TGTGCCAGCAGCCTCCTGACAGGGGAGTTTGGATCCCTCCACTTT	CASSLLTGEFGSLHF
-	TRBV27	TRBD1	TRBJ1-1	TGTGCCAGCAGTTTCGGACAGGGAAACACTGAAGCTTTCTTT	CASSFGQGNTEAFF
-	TRBV19	TRBD2	TRBJ2-1	TGTGCCAGTAGCCGAAATACCCGGGAGGATGAGCAGTTCTTC	CASSRNTREDEQFF
-	TRBV9	TRBD2	TRBJ2-2	TGTGCCAGCAGCGTTACGACTAGCGGACTCACCGGGGAGCTGTTTTTT	CASSVTTSGLTGELFF
once	TRBV12-3/TRBV12-4	-	TRBJ2-1	TGTGCCAGCAGTTTAGGTCGAGGCCATGAGCAGTTCTTC	CASSLGRGHEQFF
-	TRBV5-4	TRBD1	TRBJ1-4	TGTGCCAGCAGCTTGAGCGGGACAGGCGTTGAAAAACTGTTTTTT	CASSLSGTGVEKLFF
-	TRBV3-1/TRBV3-2	TRBD2	TRBJ2-1	TGTGCCAGCAGCCTGGGCAGGGAGGGGGAGCAGTTCTTC	CASSLGREGEQFF
once	TRBV5-1	-	TRBJ1-4	TGCGCCAGCAGCTTGGCACAGGGACCTAATGAAAAACTGTTTTTT	CASSLAQGPNEKLFF
once	TRBV6-5	TRBD1	TRBJ1-1	TGTGCCAGCAGTTATCCCAGGGGGAGGGCTTTCTTT	CASSYPRGRAFF
-	TRBV10-3	-	TRBJ1-1	TGTGCCATCAGTGATAATCAAGGGAGAGAAGCTTTCTTT	CAISDNQGREAFF
-	TRBV6-1	-	TRBJ1-1	TGTGCCAGCAGTGAAGCTACAGGGTGGACTGAAGCTTTCTTT	CASSEATGWTEAFF
-	TRBV28	-	TRBJ2-2	TGTGCCAGCAGGGGGGGAACAGGGGCCACCGGGGAGCTGTTTTTT	CASRGGTGATGELFF
-	TRBV7-9	-	TRBJ2-7	TGTGCCAGCGGGAAGCCCCTAGCATCGGGTACCTACGAGCAGTACTTC	CASGKPLASGTYEQYF